The 19 T cell receptor beta chains below come from one sample, sequenced in a study of siplizumab effects on memory and regulatory T cells. Sequencing used immunoSEQ multiplex PCR; TCRdb keeps in-frame clones, though not all of them. The sample holds around 100,000 clones, about nine tenths seen once. The specimen was CD4+ T cells sorted from blood. These TCRs come from a human donor in good health.

The chain couples TRBV6-5 to TRBJ1-3, with D hard to call. CDR1 and CDR2 (germline): MNHEY, SVGAGI. Trimming removed 0 bases from V and 9 bases from J, with 12 bases in between. The CDR3 sequence is 14 residues long. This CDR3 reads CASSYSGPGGTIYF. The CDR3 DNA is TGTGCCAGCAGTTACTCCGGCCCCGGAGGCACCATATATTTT.

The rearrangement uses TRBV15 and TRBJ2-7; 8 nucleotides match TRBD2. CDR1 LNHNV and CDR2 YYDKDF come from the germline V gene (reference sequence). The CDR3 length is 13 residues. V gave up 8 bases and J gave up 0 bases; unmatched junction bases: 3. CDR3 nucleotide sequence: TGTGCCACCCGGGGGGGGGCCTCCTACGAGCAGTACTTC. It codes for CATRGGASYEQYF.

This clone appeared once. This rearrangement joins TRBV7-2 to TRBJ1-2; the D is unclear. V was trimmed by 5 bases and J by 3 bases, leaving 16 bases between them. In germline, CDR1 is SGHTA, CDR2 FQGNSA. This CDR3 has 15 amino acids. CDR3 in amino acids: CASSQKGPDHYGYTF. CDR3 nucleotides: TGTGCCAGCAGCCAGAAAGGCCCGGATCACTATGGCTACACCTTC.

This clone was picked up one time. The chain is built from TRBV2 and TRBJ2-1, with a possible D match to TRBD2 (5 bases). V lost 7 bases, J lost 6 bases, and 19 bases lay in between. This CDR3 comprises 15 residues. Germline V gene lookup returns CDR1 SNHLY and CDR2 FYNNEI. The CDR3 DNA reads as TGTGCCAGCACTAACCGGGAAACAAATCTCAATGAGCAGTTCTTC. It yields the protein CASTNRETNLNEQFF.

J is TRBJ1-1 and V is TRBV6-5, with D possibly TRBD1 on 6 matching bases. The V gene lost 11 bases and the J gene lost 1 base, with 17 bases spanning the gap. The germline CDR1 and CDR2 sequences are MNHEY and SVGAGI. This CDR3 comprises 14 residues. CDR3: CAAQLGGSNTEAFF. CDR3 in DNA: TGTGCCGCCCAACTAGGGGGATCGAACACTGAAGCTTTCTTT.

The gene calls are TRBV18 and TRBJ1-6; no reliable D call. The V gene's germline CDR1 is KGHSH and CDR2 LQKENI. This CDR3 spans 12 amino acids. The germline V and J ends were trimmed by 5 bases and 8 bases, with 7 bases remaining between them. This CDR3 is CASSANDSPLHF. CDR3 in DNA: TGTGCCAGCTCAGCCAACGATTCACCCCTCCACTTT.

The CDR3 bases are TGTGCCAGCACCCCAGGGGACAGGGTGAACACTGAAGCTTTCTTT. This sequence encodes CASTPGDRVNTEAFF. V is TRBV28 and J is TRBJ1-1; 9 bases align to TRBD1. Per germline, CDR1 MDHEN and CDR2 SYDVKM. This CDR3 region has 15 residues. Trimming removed 7 bases from V and 0 bases from J; junction bases left unmatched: 6.

The rearrangement uses TRBV5-1 and TRBJ2-5; D is uncertain. Germline assignment: CDR1 SGHRS and CDR2 YFSETQ. CDR3 length: 13 residues. The ends were cut back, 1 base at V and 4 bases at J, with 8 bases in the middle. Written as DNA, the CDR3 is TGCGCCAGCAGCTTGATCCCGGGAGAGACCCAGTACTTC. Translating gives CASSLIPGETQYF.

V usage is TRBV6-6 and J usage is TRBJ1-6; D is undetermined. The germline gives CDR1 MNHNY, CDR2 SVGAGI (reference sequence). The CDR3 has 14 amino acids. V was cut by 6 bases and J by 7 bases, with 13 bases left in between. The CDR3, as DNA: TGTGCCAGCAGCTCGGAAGGACCCAATTCACCCCTCCACTTT. It specifies CASSSEGPNSPLHF.

The chain is built from TRBV18 and TRBJ2-2, with D unclear. The germline V gene has CDR1 KGHSH and CDR2 LQKENI. The CDR3 is made up of 15 amino acids. V lost 2 bases to trimming and J lost 1 base, with 8 bases between them. The CDR3 bases are TGTGCCAGCTCACCATGGCAAGAGAACACCGGGGAGCTGTTTTTT. It specifies CASSPWQENTGELFF.

V usage is TRBV2 and J usage is TRBJ1-5; TRBD1 is a possible D gene (5 bases). V was pared by 2 bases and J by 7 bases, with 18 bases between. The CDR3 length is 16 residues. Germline V CDR1 and CDR2: SNHLY, FYNNEI. The CDR3 is CASSEQGRGSRQPQHF. CDR3 nucleotide sequence: TGTGCCAGCAGTGAACAGGGTAGGGGCAGTCGCCAGCCCCAGCATTTT.

The J gene is TRBJ1-5, the V gene TRBV19; 7 positions match TRBD1. The CDR3 is made up of 17 amino acids. Germline V gene data show CDR1 as LNHDA and CDR2 as SQIVND (reference sequence). V shed 6 bases, J shed 0 bases, and the junction held 11 bases outside the gene matches. CDR3 sequence (DNA): TGTGCCAGTAGCCTACCGACAGGGATCAATAGCAATCAGCCCCAGCATTTT. It is translated as CASSLPTGINSNQPQHF.

The V and J genes are TRBV11-2 and TRBJ2-5, with 11 positions matching TRBD2. With V trimmed by 5 bases and J by 4 bases, 6 bases remained unmatched. Germline V gene data show CDR1 as SGHAT and CDR2 as FQNNGV. The CDR3 extends over 15 amino acids. The CDR3 DNA reads TGTGCCAGCAGCGCTAGCGGGGGGACCATAGAGACCCAGTACTTC. It specifies CASSASGGTIETQYF.

This rearrangement joins TRBV5-1 to TRBJ2-3; D not resolved. V lost 0 bases and J lost 1, with 6 bases in between. CDR3 size: 14 residues. CDR1 is SGHRS and CDR2 is YFSETQ in the germline V gene. The CDR3 protein is CASSLAERTDTQYF. CDR3 DNA: TGCGCCAGCAGCTTGGCGGAACGCACAGATACGCAGTATTTT.

CDR3 sequence reads: CASSLSPGGNTDTQYF. The DNA of the CDR3 is TGTGCCAGCAGCTTAAGCCCGGGGGGAAACACAGATACGCAGTATTTT. The chain combines TRBV7-3 with TRBJ2-3; TRBD2 matches at 7 bases. The CDR3 length is 16 residues. Per the germline V gene, CDR1 is SGHTA and CDR2 is FQGTGA. The V and J ends lost 1 base and 2 bases, in that order; junction bases with no gene match: 6.

This chain connects TRBV27 to TRBJ1-2; no reliable D call. Germline V gene lookup returns CDR1 MNHEY and CDR2 SMNVEV (reference sequence). The CDR3 sequence is 14 residues long. Trimming removed 5 bases at V and 4 bases at J, with 14 bases between. The CDR3 DNA reads as TGTGCCAGCAGTCCCCGACACATGAGCTATGGCTACACCTTC. Protein sequence: CASSPRHMSYGYTF.

The chain uses TRBV6-6 and TRBJ2-1; maybe TRBD2 (6 bases). Trimming cost V 5 bases and J 5 bases, with 16 bases left between them. This CDR3 is 15 amino acids long. From germline, CDR1 is MNHNY and CDR2 SVGAGI (reference sequence). The DNA for the CDR3 is TGTGCCAGCAGTAAAGGGACTTCTTTTAACAATGAGCAGTTCTTC. Encoded protein: CASSKGTSFNNEQFF.

This chain links TRBV12-5 with TRBJ2-3; D gene unclear. CDR3 length equals 14 residues. Between the trimmed V and J ends, which lost 4 bases and 4 bases, there was a span of 12 bases. The V gene's germline CDR1 is LGHNT and CDR2 FRNRAP. The DNA for the CDR3 is TGTGCTAGTGGTTCCCCAGGCACTGCAGATACGCAGTATTTT. Amino acids: CASGSPGTADTQYF.

CDR3 amino acids: CASKRTGSPPAEQYF. For the CDR3, the DNA is TGTGCCAGCAAACGAACAGGCTCCCCCCCGGCCGAGCAGTACTTC. The V and J genes are TRBV28 and TRBJ2-5; D is possibly TRBD1 (5 bases). The end of the DNA fits TRBJ2-7 better, so the J call may be wrong. The CDR3 runs to 15 residues. In germline, CDR1 is MDHEN, CDR2 SYDVKM.